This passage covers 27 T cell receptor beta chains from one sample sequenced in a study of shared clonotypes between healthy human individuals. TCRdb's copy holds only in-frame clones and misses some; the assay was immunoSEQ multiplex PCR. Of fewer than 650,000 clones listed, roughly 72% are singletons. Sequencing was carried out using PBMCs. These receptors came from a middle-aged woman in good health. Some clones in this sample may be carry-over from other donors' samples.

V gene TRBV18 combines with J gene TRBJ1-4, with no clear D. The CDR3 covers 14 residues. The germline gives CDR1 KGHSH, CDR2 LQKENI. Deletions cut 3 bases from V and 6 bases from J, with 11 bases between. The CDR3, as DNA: TGTGCCAGCTCACCGACGAGGGCCGATGAAAAACTGTTTTTT. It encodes CASSPTRADEKLFF. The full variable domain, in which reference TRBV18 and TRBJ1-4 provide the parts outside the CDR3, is NAGVMQNPRHLVRRRGQEARLRCSPMKGHSHVYWYRQLPEEGLKFMVYLQKENIIDESGMPKERFSAEFPKEGPSILRIQQVVRGDSAAYFCASSPTRADEKLFFGSGTQLSVL.

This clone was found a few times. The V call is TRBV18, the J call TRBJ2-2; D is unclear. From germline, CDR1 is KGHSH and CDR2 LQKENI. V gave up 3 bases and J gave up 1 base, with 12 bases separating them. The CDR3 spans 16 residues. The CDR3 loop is CASSPFPRQNTGELFF. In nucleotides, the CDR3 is TGTGCCAGCTCACCTTTCCCCCGACAGAACACCGGGGAGCTGTTTTTT.

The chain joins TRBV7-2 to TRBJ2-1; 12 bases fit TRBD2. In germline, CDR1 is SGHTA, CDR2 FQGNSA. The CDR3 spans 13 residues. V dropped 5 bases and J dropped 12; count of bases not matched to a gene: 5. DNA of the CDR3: TGTGCCAGCAGCCCATCTAGCGGGAGGGGGCAGTTCTTC. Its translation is CASSPSSGRGQFF.

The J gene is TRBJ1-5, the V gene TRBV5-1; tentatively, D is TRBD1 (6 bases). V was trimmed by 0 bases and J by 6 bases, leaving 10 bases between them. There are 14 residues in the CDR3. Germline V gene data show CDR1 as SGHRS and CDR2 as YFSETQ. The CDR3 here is CASSLEGGGQPQHF. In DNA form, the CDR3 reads TGCGCCAGCAGCTTGGAGGGGGGTGGTCAGCCCCAGCATTTT.

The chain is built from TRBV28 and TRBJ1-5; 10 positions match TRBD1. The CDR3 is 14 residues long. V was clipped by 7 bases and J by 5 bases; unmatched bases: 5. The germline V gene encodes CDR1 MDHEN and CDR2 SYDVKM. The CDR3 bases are TGTGCCAGCACCCGGACAGGGGGGGATCAGCCCCAGCATTTT. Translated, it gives CASTRTGGDQPQHF.

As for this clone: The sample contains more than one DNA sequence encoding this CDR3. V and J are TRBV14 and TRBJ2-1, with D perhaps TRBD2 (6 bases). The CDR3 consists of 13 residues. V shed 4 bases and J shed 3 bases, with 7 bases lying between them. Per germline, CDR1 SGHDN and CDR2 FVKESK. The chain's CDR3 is CASSLGLYNEQFF. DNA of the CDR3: TGTGCCAGCAGCCTGGGACTCTACAATGAGCAGTTCTTC.

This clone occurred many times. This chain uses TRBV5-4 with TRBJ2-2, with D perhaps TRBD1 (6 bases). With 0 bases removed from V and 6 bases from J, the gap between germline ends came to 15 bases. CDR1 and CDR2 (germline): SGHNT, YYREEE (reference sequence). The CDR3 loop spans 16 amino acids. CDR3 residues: CASSLGARGDAGELFF. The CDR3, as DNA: TGTGCCAGCAGCTTGGGGGCCAGGGGAGACGCCGGGGAGCTGTTTTTT.

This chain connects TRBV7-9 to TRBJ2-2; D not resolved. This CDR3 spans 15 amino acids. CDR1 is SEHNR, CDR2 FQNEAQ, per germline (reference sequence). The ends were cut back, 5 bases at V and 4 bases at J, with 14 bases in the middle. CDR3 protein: CASSITSPSTGELFF. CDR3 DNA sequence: TGTGCCAGCAGCATCACCTCTCCGTCCACCGGGGAGCTGTTTTTT.

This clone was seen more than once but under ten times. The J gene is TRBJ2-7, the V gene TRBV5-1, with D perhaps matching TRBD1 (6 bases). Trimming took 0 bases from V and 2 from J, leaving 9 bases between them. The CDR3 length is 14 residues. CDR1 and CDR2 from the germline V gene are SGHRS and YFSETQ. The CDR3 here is CASSLDGGAYEQYF. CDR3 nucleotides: TGCGCCAGCAGCTTGGATGGGGGCGCCTACGAGCAGTACTTC.

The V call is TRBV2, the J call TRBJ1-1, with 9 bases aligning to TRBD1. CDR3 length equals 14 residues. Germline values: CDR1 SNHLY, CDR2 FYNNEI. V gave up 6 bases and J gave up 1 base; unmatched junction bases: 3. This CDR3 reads CASRAGQGNTEAFF. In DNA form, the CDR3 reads TGTGCCAGCAGGGCGGGACAGGGGAACACTGAAGCTTTCTTT.

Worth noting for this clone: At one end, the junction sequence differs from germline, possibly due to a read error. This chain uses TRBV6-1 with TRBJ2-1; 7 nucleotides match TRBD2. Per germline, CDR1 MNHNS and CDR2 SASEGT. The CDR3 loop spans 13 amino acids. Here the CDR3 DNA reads TGTGCCAGCAGGGAAGCGGGAACCGATGAGCAGTTCTTC. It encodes CASREAGTDEQFF.

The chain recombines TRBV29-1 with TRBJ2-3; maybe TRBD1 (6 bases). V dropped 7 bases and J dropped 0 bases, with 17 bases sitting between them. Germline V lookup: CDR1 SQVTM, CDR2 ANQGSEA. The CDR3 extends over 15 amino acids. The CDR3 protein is CSARDIFASTDTQYF. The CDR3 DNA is TGCAGCGCCCGGGACATCTTTGCTAGCACAGATACGCAGTATTTT.

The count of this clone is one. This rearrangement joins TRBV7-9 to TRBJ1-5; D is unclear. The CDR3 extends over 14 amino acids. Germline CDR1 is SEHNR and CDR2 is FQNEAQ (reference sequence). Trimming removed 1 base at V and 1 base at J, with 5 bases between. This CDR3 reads CASSLEGSNQPQHF. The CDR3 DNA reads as TGTGCCAGCAGCTTAGAAGGAAGCAATCAGCCCCAGCATTTT.

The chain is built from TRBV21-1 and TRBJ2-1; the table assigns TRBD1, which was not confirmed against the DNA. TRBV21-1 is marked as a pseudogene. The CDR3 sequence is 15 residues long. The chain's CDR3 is CASSPGETGYNEQFF. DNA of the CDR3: TGTGCCAGCAGCCCCGGGGAGACAGGGTACAATGAGCAGTTCTTC.

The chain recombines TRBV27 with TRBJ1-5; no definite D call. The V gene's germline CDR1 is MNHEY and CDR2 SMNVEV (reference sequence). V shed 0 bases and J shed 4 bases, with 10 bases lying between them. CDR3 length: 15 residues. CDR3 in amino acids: CASSLSSLPNQPQHF. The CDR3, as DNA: TGTGCCAGCAGTTTATCGAGTCTACCTAATCAGCCCCAGCATTTT.

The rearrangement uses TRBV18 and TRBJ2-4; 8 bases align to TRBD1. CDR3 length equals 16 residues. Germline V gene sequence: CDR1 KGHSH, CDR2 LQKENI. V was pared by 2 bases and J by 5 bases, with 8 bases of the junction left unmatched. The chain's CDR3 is CASSPEAGGSQNIQYF. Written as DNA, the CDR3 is TGTGCCAGCTCACCAGAGGCAGGGGGCTCCCAAAACATTCAGTACTTC. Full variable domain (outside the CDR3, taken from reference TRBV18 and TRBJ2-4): NAGVMQNPRHLVRRRGQEARLRCSPMKGHSHVYWYRQLPEEGLKFMVYLQKENIIDESGMPKERFSAEFPKEGPSILRIQQVVRGDSAAYFCASSPEAGGSQNIQYFGAGTRLSVL.

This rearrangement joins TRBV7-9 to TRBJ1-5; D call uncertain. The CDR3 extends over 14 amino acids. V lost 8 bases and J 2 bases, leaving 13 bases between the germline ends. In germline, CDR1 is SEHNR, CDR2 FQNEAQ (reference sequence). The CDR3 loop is CASAQAVGNQPQHF. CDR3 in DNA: TGTGCCAGCGCACAAGCGGTGGGCAATCAGCCCCAGCATTTT.

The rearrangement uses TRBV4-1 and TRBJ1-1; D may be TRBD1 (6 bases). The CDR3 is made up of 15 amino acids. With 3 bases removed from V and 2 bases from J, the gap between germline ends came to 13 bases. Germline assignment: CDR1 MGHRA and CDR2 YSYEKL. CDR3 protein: CASSQVGQRNTEAFF. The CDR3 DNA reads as TGCGCCAGCAGCCAGGTAGGACAGAGAAACACTGAAGCTTTCTTT.

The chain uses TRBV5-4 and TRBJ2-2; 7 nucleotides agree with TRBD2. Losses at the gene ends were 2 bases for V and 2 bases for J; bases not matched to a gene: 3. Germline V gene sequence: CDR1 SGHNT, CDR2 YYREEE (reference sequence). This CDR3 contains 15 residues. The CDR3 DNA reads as TGTGCCAGCAGCTTAGCGGGATTCAACACCGGGGAGCTGTTTTTT. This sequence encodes CASSLAGFNTGELFF.

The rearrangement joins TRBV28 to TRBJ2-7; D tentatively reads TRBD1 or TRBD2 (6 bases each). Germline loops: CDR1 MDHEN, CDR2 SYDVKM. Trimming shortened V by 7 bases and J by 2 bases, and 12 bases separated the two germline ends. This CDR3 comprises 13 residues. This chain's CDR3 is CASNGGGPYEQYF. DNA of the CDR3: TGTGCCAGCAATGGAGGGGGACCCTACGAGCAGTACTTC.

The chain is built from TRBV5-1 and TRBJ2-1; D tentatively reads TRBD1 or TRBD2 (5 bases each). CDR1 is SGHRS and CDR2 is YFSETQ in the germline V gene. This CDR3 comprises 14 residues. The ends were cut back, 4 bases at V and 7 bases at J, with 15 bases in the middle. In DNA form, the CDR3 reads TGCGCCAGCAGCCTACTATCCAGGGAGAATGAGCAGTTCTTC. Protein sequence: CASSLLSRENEQFF.

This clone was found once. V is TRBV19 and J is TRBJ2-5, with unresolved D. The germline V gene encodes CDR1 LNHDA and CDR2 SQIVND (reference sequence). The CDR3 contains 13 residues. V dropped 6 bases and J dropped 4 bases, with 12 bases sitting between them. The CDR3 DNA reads TGTGCCAGTAGGACTGGAACGGGAGAGACCCAGTACTTC. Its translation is CASRTGTGETQYF.

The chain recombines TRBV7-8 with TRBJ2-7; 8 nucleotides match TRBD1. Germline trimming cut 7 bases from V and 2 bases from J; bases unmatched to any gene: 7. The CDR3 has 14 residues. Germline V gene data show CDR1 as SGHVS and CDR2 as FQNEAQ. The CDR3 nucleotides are TGTGCCAGCACCCGGGACAGGCTACCCTACGAGCAGTACTTC. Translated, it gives CASTRDRLPYEQYF.

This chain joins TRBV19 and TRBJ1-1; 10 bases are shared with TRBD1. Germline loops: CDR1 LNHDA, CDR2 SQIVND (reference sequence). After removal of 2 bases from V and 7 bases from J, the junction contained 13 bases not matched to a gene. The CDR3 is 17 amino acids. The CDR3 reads CASSIKGTGTGAIEAFF. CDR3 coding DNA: TGTGCCAGTAGTATAAAAGGCACGGGGACAGGGGCCATTGAAGCTTTCTTT.

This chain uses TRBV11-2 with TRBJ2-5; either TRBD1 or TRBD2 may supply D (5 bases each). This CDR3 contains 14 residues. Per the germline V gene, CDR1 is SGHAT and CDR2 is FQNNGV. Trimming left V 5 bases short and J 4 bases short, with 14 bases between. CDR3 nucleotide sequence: TGTGCCAGCAGCGACGGGGACGGACGAGAGACCCAGTACTTC. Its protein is CASSDGDGRETQYF.

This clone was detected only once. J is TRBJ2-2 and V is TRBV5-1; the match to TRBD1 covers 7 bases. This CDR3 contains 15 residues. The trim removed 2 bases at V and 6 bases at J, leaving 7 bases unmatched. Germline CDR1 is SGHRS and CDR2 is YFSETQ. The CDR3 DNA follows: TGCGCCAGCAGCTTTGAGACAGGGCTTCCCGGGGAGCTGTTTTTT. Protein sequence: CASSFETGLPGELFF.

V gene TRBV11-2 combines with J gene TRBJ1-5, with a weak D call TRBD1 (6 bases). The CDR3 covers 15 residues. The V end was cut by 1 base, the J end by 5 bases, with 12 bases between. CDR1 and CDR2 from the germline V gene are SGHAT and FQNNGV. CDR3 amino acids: CASSLGPQGDQPQHF. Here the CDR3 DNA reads TGTGCCAGCAGCTTAGGACCACAGGGAGATCAGCCCCAGCATTTT.